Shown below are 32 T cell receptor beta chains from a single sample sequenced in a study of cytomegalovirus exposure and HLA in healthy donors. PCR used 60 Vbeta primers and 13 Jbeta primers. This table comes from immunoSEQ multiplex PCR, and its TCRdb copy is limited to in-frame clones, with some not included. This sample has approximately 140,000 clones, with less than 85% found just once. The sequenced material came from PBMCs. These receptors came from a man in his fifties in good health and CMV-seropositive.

The DNA for the CDR3 is TGTGCCAGCAGTACGTACCGGGACAGGGGGGCGGACACTGAAGCTTTCTTT. Translating gives CASSTYRDRGADTEAFF. V usage is TRBV28 and J usage is TRBJ1-1, with 11 bases lining up with TRBD1. Losses at the gene ends were 5 bases for V and 3 bases for J; bases not matched to a gene: 11. The CDR3 extends over 17 amino acids. CDR1 and CDR2 from the germline V gene are MDHEN and SYDVKM.

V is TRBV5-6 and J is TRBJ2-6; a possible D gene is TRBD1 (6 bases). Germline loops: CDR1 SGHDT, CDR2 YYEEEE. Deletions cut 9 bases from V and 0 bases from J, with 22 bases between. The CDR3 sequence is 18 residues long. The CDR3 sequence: CATIGRQGLSSGANVLTF. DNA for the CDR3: TGTGCCACCATAGGACGTCAGGGGCTGAGCTCTGGGGCCAACGTCCTGACTTTC.

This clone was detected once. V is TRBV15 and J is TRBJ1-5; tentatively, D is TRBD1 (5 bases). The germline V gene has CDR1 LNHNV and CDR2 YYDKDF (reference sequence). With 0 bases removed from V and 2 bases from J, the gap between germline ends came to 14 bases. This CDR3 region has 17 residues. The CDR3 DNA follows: TGTGCCACCAGCAGAGATCAACTGGTGGGGCGCAATCAGCCCCAGCATTTT. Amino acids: CATSRDQLVGRNQPQHF.

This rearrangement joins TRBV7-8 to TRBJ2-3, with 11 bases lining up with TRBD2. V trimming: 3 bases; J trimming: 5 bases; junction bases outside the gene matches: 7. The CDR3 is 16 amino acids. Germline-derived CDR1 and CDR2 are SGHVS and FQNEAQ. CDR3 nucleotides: TGTGCCAGCAGCTTCGGGACTAGCGGTGCCCAAGATACGCAGTATTTT. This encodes CASSFGTSGAQDTQYF.

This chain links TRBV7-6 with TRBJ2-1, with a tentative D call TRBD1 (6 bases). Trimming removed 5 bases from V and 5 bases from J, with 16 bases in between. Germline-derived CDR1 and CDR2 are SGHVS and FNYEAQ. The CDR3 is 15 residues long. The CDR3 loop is CASSRERGSHNEQFF. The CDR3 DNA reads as TGTGCCAGCAGCCGTGAAAGGGGGAGCCACAATGAGCAGTTCTTC.

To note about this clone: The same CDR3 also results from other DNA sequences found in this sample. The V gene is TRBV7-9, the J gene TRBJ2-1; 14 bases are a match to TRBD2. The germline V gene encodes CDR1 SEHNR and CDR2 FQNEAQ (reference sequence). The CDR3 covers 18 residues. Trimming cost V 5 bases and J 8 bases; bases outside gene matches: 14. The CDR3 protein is CASSKTPGLAGESDEQFF. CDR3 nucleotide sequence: TGTGCCAGCAGCAAGACTCCGGGACTAGCGGGAGAGAGTGATGAGCAGTTCTTC.

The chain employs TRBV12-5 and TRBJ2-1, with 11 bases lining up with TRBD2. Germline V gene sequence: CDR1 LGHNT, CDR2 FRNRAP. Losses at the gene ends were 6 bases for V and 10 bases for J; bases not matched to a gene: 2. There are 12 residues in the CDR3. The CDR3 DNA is TGTGCTAGTGGCGTAGCGGGAGGGGAGCAGTTCTTC. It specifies CASGVAGGEQFF.

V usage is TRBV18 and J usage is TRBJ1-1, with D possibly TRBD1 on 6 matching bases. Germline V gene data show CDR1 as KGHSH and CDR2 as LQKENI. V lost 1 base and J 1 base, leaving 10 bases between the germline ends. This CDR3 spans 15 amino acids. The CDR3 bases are TGTGCCAGCTCACCACTGACAGGACGGAACACTGAAGCTTTCTTT. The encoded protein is CASSPLTGRNTEAFF.

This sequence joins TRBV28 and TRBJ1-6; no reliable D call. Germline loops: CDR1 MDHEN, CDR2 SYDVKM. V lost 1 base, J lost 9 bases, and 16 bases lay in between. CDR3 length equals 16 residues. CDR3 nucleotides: TGTGCCAGCAGTTTATTTCGGGGTGCCCCGGGTTCACCCCTCCACTTT. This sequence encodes CASSLFRGAPGSPLHF.

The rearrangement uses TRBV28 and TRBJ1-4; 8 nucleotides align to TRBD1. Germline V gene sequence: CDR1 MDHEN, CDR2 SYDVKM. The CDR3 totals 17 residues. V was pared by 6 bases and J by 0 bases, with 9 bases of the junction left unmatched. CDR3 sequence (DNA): TGTGCCAGCAGACCCGGGACAGGACGGCCAACTAATGAAAAACTGTTTTTT. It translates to CASRPGTGRPTNEKLFF.

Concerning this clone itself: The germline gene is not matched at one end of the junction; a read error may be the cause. The chain's CDR3 is CASRGREVLSHEQYF. In nucleotides, the CDR3 is TGTGCCAGCAGGGGTCGGGAGGTGCTCTCCCACGAGCAGTACTTC. The chain carries TRBV28 and TRBJ2-7, with 7 bases fitting TRBD2. The CDR3 is made up of 15 amino acids. The germline V gene has CDR1 MDHEN and CDR2 SYDVKM.

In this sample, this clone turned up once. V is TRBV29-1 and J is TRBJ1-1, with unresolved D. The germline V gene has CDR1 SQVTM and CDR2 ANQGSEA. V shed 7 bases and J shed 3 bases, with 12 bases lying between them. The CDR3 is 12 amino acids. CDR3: CSATTRDTEAFF. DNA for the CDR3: TGCAGCGCGACTACGAGGGACACTGAAGCTTTCTTT. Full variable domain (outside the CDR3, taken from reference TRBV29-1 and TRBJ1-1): SAVISQKPSRDICQRGTSLTIQCQVDSQVTMMFWYRQQPGQSLTLIATANQGSEATYESGFVIDKFPISRPNLTFSTLTVSNMSPEDSSIYLCSATTRDTEAFFGQGTRLTVV.

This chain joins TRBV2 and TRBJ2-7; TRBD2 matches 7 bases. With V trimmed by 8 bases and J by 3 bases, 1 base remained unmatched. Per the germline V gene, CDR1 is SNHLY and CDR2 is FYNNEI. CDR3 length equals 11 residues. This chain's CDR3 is CASERDYEQYF. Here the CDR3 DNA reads TGTGCCAGCGAGCGGGACTACGAGCAGTACTTC.

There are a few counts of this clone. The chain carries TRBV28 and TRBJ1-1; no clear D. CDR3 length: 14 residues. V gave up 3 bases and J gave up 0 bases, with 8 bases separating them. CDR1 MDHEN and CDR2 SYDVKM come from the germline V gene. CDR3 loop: CASSFYGLNTEAFF. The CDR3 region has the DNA TGTGCCAGCAGTTTCTACGGGTTGAACACTGAAGCTTTCTTT.

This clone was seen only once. CDR3 bases: TGTGCCAGCAGCATTCATGGGGGAGGAAACACAGATACGCAGTATTTT. Translated, it gives CASSIHGGGNTDTQYF. The chain recombines TRBV7-9 with TRBJ2-3; TRBD2 might be the D (6 bases). The CDR3 is 16 amino acids. Germline CDR1 is SEHNR and CDR2 is FQNEAQ (reference sequence). V lost 5 bases and J lost 2, with 17 bases in between. The full variable domain, with the rest looked up from reference TRBV7-9 and TRBJ2-3, is DTGVSQNPRHKITKRGQNVTFRCDPISEHNRLYWYRQTLGQGPEFLTYFQNEAQLEKSRLLSDRFSAERPKGSFSTLEIQRTEQGDSAMYLCASSIHGGGNTDTQYFGPGTRLTVL.

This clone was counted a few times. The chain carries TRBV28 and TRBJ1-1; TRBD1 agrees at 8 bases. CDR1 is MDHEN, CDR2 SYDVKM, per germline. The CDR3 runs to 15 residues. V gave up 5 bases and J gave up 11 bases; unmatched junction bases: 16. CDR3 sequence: CASSPITGGSSGAFF. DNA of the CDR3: TGTGCCAGCAGTCCGATCACAGGGGGATCGTCCGGGGCTTTCTTT.

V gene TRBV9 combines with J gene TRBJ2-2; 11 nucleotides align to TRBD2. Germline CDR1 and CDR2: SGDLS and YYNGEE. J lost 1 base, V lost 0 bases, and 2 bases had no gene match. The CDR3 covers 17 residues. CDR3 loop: CASSVVLAGGNTGELFF. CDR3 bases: TGTGCCAGCAGCGTAGTTCTAGCGGGAGGGAACACCGGGGAGCTGTTTTTT.

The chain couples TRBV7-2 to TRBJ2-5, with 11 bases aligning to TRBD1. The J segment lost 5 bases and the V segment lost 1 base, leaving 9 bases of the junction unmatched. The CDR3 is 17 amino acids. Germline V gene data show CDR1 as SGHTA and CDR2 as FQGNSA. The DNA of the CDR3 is TGTGCCAGCAGCTTAGTTTATCGGACAGGGGGCTTGGAGACCCAGTACTTC. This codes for CASSLVYRTGGLETQYF.

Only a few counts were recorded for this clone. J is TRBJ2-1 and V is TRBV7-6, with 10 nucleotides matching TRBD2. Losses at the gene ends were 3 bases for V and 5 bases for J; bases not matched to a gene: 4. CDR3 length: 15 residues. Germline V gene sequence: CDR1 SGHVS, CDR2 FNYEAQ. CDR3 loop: CASSLGLANNNEQFF. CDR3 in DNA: TGTGCCAGCAGCTTGGGACTAGCGAATAACAATGAGCAGTTCTTC.

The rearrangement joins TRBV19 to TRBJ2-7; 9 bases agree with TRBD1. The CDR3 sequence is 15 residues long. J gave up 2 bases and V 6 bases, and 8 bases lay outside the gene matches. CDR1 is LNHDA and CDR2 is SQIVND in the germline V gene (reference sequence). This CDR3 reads CASSLQGARAYEQYF. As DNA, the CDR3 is TGTGCCAGTAGCTTACAGGGGGCGAGGGCCTACGAGCAGTACTTC.

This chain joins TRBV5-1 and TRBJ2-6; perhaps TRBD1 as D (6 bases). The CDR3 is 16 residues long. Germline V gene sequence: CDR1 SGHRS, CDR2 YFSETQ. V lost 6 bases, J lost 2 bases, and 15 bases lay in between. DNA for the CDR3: TGCGCCAGCAATGGCCAGAACAGGGCTGGGGCCAACGTCCTGACTTTC. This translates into CASNGQNRAGANVLTF.

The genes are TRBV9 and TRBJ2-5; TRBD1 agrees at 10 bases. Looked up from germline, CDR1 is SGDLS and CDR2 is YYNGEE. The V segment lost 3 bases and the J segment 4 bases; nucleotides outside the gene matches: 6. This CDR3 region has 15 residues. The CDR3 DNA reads TGTGCCAGCAGCGCCGGGACAGGGGTTCGAGAGACCCAGTACTTC. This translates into CASSAGTGVRETQYF.

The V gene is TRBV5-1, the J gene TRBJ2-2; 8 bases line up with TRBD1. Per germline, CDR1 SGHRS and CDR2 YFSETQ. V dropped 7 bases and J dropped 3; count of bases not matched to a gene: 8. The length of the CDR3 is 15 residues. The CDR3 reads CASSPGGADTGELFF. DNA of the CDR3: TGCGCCAGCTCACCAGGGGGCGCGGACACCGGGGAGCTGTTTTTT.

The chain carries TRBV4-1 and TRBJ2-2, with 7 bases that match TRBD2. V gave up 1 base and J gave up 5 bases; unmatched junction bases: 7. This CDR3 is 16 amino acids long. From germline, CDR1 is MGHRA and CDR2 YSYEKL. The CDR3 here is CASSQVPGLKTGELFF. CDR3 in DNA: TGCGCCAGCAGCCAAGTGCCGGGACTAAAAACCGGGGAGCTGTTTTTT.

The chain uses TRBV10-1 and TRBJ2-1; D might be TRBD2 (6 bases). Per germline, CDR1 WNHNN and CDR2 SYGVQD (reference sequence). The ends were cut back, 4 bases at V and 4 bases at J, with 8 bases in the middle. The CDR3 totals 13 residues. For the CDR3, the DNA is TGCGCCAGCAGTGGGGACTCATACAATGAGCAGTTCTTC. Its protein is CASSGDSYNEQFF.

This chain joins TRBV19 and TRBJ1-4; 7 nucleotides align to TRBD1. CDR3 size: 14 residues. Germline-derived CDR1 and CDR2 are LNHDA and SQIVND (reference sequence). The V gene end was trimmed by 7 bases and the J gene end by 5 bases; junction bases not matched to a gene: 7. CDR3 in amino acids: CASNTGALNEKLFF. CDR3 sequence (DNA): TGTGCCAGTAATACAGGGGCTCTAAATGAAAAACTGTTTTTT.

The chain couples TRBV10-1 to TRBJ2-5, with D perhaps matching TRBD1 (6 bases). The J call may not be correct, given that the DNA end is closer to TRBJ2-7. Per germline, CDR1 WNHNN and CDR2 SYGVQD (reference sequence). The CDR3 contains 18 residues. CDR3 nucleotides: TGCGCCAGCAGTGACCCCCGTTCTAGGGGGAGCCGGTCCTACGAGCAGTACTTC. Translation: CASSDPRSRGSRSYEQYF.

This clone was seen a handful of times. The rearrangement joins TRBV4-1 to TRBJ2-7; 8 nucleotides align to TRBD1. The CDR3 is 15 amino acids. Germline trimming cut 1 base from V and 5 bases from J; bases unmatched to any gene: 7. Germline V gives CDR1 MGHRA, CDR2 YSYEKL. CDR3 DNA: TGCGCCAGCAGCCAAGTTTCCAGGGGGCTAAACGAGCAGTACTTC. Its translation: CASSQVSRGLNEQYF.

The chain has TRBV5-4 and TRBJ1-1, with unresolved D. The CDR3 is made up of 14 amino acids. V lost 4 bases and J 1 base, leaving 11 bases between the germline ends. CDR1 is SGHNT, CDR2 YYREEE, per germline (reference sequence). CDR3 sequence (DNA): TGTGCCAGCAGCCGCAGGCAGACGAACACTGAAGCTTTCTTT. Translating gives CASSRRQTNTEAFF.

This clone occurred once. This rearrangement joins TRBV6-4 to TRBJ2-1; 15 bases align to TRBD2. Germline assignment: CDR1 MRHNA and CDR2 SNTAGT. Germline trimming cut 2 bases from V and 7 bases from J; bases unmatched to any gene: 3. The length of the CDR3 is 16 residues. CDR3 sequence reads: CASSDQGLAGGNEQFF. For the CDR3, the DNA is TGTGCCAGCAGTGACCAGGGACTAGCGGGAGGTAATGAGCAGTTCTTC.

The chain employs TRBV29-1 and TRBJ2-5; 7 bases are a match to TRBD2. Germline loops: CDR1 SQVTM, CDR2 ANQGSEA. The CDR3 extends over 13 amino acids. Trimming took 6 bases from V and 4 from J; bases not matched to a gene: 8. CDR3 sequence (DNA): TGCAGCGTCCGACCAAGCGGGGTAGAGACCCAGTACTTC. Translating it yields CSVRPSGVETQYF.

The CDR3 here is CASSLGGRALGGYTF. CDR3 DNA sequence: TGTGCCAGCAGCTTGGGCGGCAGGGCCCTCGGGGGCTACACCTTC. The rearrangement links TRBV5-6 to TRBJ1-2, with D possibly being TRBD1 (5 bases). Per germline, CDR1 SGHDT and CDR2 YYEEEE. This CDR3 comprises 15 residues. The ends were cut back, 0 bases at V and 8 bases at J, with 17 bases in the middle.